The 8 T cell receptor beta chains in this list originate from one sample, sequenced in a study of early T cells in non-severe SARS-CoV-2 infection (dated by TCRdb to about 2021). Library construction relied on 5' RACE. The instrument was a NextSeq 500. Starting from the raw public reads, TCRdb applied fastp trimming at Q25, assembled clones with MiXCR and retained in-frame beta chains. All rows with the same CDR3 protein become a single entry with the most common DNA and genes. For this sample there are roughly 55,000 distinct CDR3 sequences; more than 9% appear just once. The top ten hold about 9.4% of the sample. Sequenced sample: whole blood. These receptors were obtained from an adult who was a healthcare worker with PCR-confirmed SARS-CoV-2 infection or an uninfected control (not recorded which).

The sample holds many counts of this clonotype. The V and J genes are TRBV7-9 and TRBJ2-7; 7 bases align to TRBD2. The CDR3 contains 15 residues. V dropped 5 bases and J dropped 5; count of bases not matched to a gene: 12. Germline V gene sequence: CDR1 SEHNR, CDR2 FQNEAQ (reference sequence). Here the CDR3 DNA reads TGTGCCAGCAGCCCCGCCGGGACTACGGTCCACGAGCAGTACTTC. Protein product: CASSPAGTTVHEQYF.

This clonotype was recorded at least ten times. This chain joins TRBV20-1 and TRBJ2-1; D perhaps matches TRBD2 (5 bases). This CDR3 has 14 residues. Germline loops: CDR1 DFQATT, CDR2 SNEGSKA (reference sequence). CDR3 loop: CSADSPSSYNEQFF. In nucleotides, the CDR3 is TGCAGCGCGGACTCACCGAGCTCCTACAATGAGCAGTTCTTC.

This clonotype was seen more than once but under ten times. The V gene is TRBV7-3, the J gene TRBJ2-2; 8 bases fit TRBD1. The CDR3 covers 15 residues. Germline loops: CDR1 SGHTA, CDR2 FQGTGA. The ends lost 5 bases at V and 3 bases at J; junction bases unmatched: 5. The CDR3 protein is CASSPTTGDTGELFF. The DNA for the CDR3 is TGTGCCAGCAGCCCAACGACAGGGGACACCGGGGAGCTGTTTTTT.

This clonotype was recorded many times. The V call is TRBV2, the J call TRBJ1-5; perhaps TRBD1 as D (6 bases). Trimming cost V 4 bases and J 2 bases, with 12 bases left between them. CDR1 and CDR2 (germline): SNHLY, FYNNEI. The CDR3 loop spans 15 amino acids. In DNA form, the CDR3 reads TGTGCCAGCAGTGGGACAAGGGGGGGCAATCAGCCCCAGCATTTT. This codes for CASSGTRGGNQPQHF.

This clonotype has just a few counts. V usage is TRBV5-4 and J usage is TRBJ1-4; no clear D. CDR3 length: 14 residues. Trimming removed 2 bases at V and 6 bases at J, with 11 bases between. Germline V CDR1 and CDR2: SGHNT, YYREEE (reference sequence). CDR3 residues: CASSFEDNYEKLFF. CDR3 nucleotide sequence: TGTGCCAGCAGCTTTGAGGATAACTATGAAAAACTGTTTTTT. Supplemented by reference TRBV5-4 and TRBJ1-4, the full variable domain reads ETGVTQSPTHLIKTRGQQVTLRCSSQSGHNTVSWYQQALGQGPQFIFQYYREEENGRGNFPPRFSGLQFPNYSSELNVNALELDDSALYLCASSFEDNYEKLFFGSGTQLSVL.

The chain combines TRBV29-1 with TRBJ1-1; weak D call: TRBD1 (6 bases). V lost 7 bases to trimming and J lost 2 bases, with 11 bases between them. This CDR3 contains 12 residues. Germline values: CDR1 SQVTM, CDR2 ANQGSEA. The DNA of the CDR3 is TGCAGCGCCGGAGGGGGAAACACTGAAGCTTTCTTT. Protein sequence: CSAGGGNTEAFF. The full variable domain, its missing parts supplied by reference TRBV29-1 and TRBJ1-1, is SAVISQKPSRDICQRGTSLTIQCQVDSQVTMMFWYRQQPGQSLTLIATANQGSEATYESGFVIDKFPISRPNLTFSTLTVSNMSPEDSSIYLCSAGGGNTEAFFGQGTRLTVV.

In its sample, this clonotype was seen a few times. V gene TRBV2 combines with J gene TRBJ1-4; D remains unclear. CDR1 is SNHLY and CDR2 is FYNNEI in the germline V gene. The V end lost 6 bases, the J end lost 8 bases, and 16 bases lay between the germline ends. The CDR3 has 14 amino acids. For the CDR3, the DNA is TGTGCCAGCAGGATGGATCCGAGCGGGGAAAAACTGTTTTTT. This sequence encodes CASRMDPSGEKLFF.

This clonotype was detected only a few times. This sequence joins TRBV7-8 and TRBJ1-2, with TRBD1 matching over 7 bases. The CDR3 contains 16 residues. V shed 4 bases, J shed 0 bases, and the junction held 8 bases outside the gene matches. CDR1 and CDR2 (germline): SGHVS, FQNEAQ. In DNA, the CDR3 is TGTGCCAGCAGCTCCCTCCGGGACAGTGCTAACTATGGCTACACCTTC. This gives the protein CASSSLRDSANYGYTF.